A selection of T cell receptor beta chains follows, all from one sample in a study of blood T cells in healthy people across ages. One entry per CDR3 protein, called by TCRdb with MiXCR from the 5' RACE reads. The profile shows 800,000 to 1,000,000 distinct CDR3 sequences, around 46% of them singletons. Sequenced sample: blood. The receptors here all came from a man aged 25 to 40 in good health. Each CDR3 is given with its conserved first and last residue. D genes are given only for firm matches. Size is stated for part of the rows, as once, few or many counts, or as a class when the clone is expanded.

TRBD1	few	14	TRBV3-1	TRBJ2-1	CASSYGQGSNEQFF	TGTGCCAGCAGCTACGGACAGGGGAGTAATGAGCAGTTCTTC
NA	NA	16	TRBV29-1	TRBJ1-4	CSVFHQGESTNEKLFF	TGCAGCGTCTTTCACCAGGGAGAGTCAACTAATGAAAAACTGTTTTTT
NA	NA	14	TRBV5-4	TRBJ2-2	CASSGRGRGGELFF	TGTGCCAGCAGCGGCCGGGGTCGTGGCGGGGAGCTGTTTTTT
NA	NA	15	TRBV28	TRBJ1-5	CASSLTGANNQPQHF	TGTGCCAGCAGTTTGACGGGGGCGAACAATCAGCCCCAGCATTTT
TRBD1	NA	17	TRBV6-2/TRBV6-3	TRBJ1-5	CASSYQTGVFNNQPQHF	TGTGCCAGCAGTTACCAGACAGGGGTTTTTAACAATCAGCCCCAGCATTTT
NA	many	19	TRBV18	TRBJ2-6	CASSRLPRVGTSGANVLTF	TGTGCCAGCTCAAGACTCCCCCGGGTCGGAACCTCTGGGGCCAACGTCCTGACTTTC
NA	NA	12	TRBV29-1	TRBJ2-5	CSVGGFQETQYF	TGCAGCGTTGGCGGGTTCCAAGAGACCCAGTACTTC
NA	NA	16	TRBV5-1	TRBJ1-1	CASSPAVGRWNTEAFF	TGCGCCAGCAGCCCCGCGGTGGGGAGATGGAACACTGAAGCTTTCTTT
NA	NA	14	TRBV7-9	TRBJ2-7	CASSSGTPSYEQYF	TGTGCCAGCAGTTCCGGGACCCCTTCCTACGAGCAGTACTTC
TRBD1	NA	19	TRBV3-1	TRBJ1-1	CASSEASDRGPSILNEAFF	TGTGCCAGCAGCGAAGCCTCAGACAGGGGACCCTCTATATTGAATGAAGCTTTCTTT
NA	NA	16	TRBV27	TRBJ2-3	CASSLARARGTDTQYF	TGTGCCAGCAGTCTGGCCCGGGCGCGGGGAACAGATACGCAGTATTTT
NA	NA	14	TRBV5-1	TRBJ2-1	CASSLDEGWDEQFF	TGCGCCAGCAGCTTGGACGAGGGTTGGGATGAGCAGTTCTTC
TRBD1	NA	13	TRBV28	TRBJ2-2	CAIGDRGIGELFF	TGTGCCATCGGGGACAGGGGTATCGGGGAGCTGTTTTTT
NA	NA	13	TRBV28	TRBJ2-3	CASSLLSPDTQYF	TGTGCCAGCAGTCTTCTTAGTCCAGATACGCAGTATTTT
NA	NA	15	TRBV6-2/TRBV6-3	TRBJ2-1	CASSGDPRIYNEQFF	TGTGCCAGCAGCGGGGACCCCAGGATATACAATGAGCAGTTCTTC
NA	NA	14	TRBV20-1	TRBJ2-5	CSARDYRRGDEQYF	TGCAGTGCTAGAGATTATCGCAGGGGAGATGAGCAGTACTTC
NA	NA	18	TRBV6-5	TRBJ2-3	CASSYSAPGEDFTDTQYF	TGTGCCAGCAGTTACTCAGCACCGGGGGAGGACTTCACAGATACGCAGTATTTT
TRBD1	NA	14	TRBV6-2/TRBV6-3	TRBJ2-3	CATTPDRVTDTQYF	TGTGCGACAACCCCCGACAGGGTGACAGATACGCAGTATTTT
TRBD2	NA	14	TRBV7-2	TRBJ2-5	CASSLPGGQETQYF	TGTGCCAGCAGCCTCCCCGGGGGGCAAGAGACCCAGTACTTC
NA	NA	15	TRBV4-2	TRBJ2-3	CAGSQATADTDTQYF	TGTGCCGGCAGCCAAGCGACTGCCGACACAGATACGCAGTATTTT
NA	NA	9	TRBV29-1	TRBJ2-1	CSAGDEQFF	TGCAGCGCGGGGGATGAGCAGTTCTTC
NA	NA	17	TRBV24-1	TRBJ1-4	CATRKGLPDATNEKLFF	TGTGCCACCAGAAAAGGACTCCCTGATGCAACTAATGAAAAACTGTTTTTT
TRBD2	NA	11	TRBV2	TRBJ2-7	CASPRGGRQYF	TGTGCCAGCCCCCGGGGGGGGAGGCAGTACTTC
TRBD1	NA	16	TRBV20-1	TRBJ2-7	CSARVYEGQGAYEQYF	TGCAGTGCTAGGGTCTATGAGGGACAGGGGGCCTACGAGCAGTACTTC
NA	once	15	TRBV5-1	TRBJ2-2	CASSFSVPQSGELFF	TGCGCCAGCAGCTTTTCGGTGCCTCAATCCGGGGAGCTGTTTTTT
TRBD2	few	15	TRBV12-3/TRBV12-4	TRBJ2-5	CASSWASGFQETQYF	TGTGCCAGCAGTTGGGCTAGCGGATTCCAAGAGACCCAGTACTTC
TRBD1	NA	17	TRBV4-1	TRBJ1-2	CASSQERDSGRVTGYTF	TGCGCCAGCAGCCAAGAGAGGGACAGTGGGCGCGTTACAGGCTACACCTTC
NA	few	15	TRBV2	TRBJ2-5	CASSEPINRRETQYF	TGTGCCAGCAGTGAACCTATAAACAGGCGGGAGACCCAGTACTTC
NA	once	14	TRBV20-1	TRBJ2-1	CSARDTRGYNEQFF	TGCAGTGCTAGGGATACCCGCGGGTACAATGAGCAGTTCTTC
NA	few	15	TRBV5-6	TRBJ2-7	CASSAGRGSSYEQYF	TGTGCCAGCAGCGCGGGACGGGGGTCCTCCTACGAGCAGTACTTC
NA	NA	13	TRBV7-2	TRBJ1-1	CASSLEYYTEAFF	TGTGCCAGCAGCTTAGAATACTACACTGAAGCTTTCTTT
TRBD2	few	15	TRBV27	TRBJ2-1	CATNDRGDPYNEQFF	TGTGCCACCAACGACCGGGGGGATCCATACAATGAGCAGTTCTTC
NA	NA	13	TRBV20-1	TRBJ2-5	CSAGDPYRETQYF	TGCAGTGCTGGGGACCCGTATAGAGAGACCCAGTACTTC